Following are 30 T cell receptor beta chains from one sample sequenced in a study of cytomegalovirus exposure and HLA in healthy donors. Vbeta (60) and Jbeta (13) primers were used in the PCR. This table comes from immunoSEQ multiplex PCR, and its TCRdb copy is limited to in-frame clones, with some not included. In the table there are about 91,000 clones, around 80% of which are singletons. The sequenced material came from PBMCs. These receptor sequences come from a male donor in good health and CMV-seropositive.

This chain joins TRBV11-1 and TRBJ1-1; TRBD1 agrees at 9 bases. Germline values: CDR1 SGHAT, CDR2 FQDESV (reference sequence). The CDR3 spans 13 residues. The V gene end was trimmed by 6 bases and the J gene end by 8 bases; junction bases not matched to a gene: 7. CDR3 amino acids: CASRNTGGREAFF. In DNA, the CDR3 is TGTGCCAGCAGGAATACAGGGGGCAGAGAAGCTTTCTTT.

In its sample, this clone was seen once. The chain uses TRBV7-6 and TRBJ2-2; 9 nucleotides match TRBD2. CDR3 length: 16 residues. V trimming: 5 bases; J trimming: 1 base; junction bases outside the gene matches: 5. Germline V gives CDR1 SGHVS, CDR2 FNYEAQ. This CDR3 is CASSLGAGGNTGELFF. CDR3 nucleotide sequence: TGTGCCAGCAGCCTCGGAGCGGGAGGGAACACCGGGGAGCTGTTTTTT. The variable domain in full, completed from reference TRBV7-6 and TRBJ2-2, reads GAGVSQSPRYKVTKRGQDVALRCDPISGHVSLYWYRQALGQGPEFLTYFNYEAQQDKSGLPNDRFSAERPEGSISTLTIQRTEQRDSAMYRCASSLGAGGNTGELFFGEGSRLTVL.

CDR3: CASSRGLGMNTGELFF. CDR3 sequence (DNA): TGTGCCAGCAGCCGCGGACTGGGAATGAACACCGGGGAGCTGTTTTTT. The gene calls are TRBV7-3 and TRBJ2-2; tentative D call: TRBD2 (5 bases). The CDR3 extends over 16 amino acids. The V end lost 5 bases, the J end lost 1 base, and 14 bases lay between the germline ends. Germline CDR1 is SGHTA and CDR2 is FQGTGA.

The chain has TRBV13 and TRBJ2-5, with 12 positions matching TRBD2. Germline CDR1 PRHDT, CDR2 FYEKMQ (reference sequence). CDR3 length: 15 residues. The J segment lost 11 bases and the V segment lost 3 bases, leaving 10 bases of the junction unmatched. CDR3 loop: CASSFRLAGEREQYF. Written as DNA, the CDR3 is TGTGCCAGCAGCTTCCGACTAGCGGGAGAGCGTGAGCAGTACTTC.

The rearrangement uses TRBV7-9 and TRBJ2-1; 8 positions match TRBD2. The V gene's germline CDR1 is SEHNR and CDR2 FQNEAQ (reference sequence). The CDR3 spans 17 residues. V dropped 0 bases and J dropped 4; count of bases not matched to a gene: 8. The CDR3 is CASSLAAGLEFYNEQFF. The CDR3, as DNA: TGTGCCAGCAGCTTAGCCGCGGGACTAGAATTTTACAATGAGCAGTTCTTC.

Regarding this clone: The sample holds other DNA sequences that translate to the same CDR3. CDR3 coding DNA: TGTGCCATCAGTGGACAGAATATGAACACTGAAGCTTTCTTT. Translation: CAISGQNMNTEAFF. The chain links TRBV10-3 to TRBJ1-1; possibly TRBD1 for D (5 bases). With 4 bases removed from V and 0 bases from J, the gap between germline ends came to 9 bases. Germline CDR1 is ENHRY and CDR2 is SYGVKD. The CDR3 has 14 amino acids.

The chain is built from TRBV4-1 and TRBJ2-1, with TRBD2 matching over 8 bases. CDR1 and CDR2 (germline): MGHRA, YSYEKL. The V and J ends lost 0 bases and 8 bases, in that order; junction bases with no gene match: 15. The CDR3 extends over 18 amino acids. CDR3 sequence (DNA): TGCGCCAGCAGCCAAGATGGTGTTGAGCGGGAGTGGTTGGATGAGCAGTTCTTC. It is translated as CASSQDGVEREWLDEQFF.

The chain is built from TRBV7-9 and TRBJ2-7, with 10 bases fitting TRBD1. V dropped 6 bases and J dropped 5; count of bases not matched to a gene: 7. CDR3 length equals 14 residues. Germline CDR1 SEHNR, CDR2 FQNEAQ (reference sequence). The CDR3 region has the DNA TGTGCCAGCAGTCTCGGGACAGGGGTCGACGAGCAGTACTTC. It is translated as CASSLGTGVDEQYF.

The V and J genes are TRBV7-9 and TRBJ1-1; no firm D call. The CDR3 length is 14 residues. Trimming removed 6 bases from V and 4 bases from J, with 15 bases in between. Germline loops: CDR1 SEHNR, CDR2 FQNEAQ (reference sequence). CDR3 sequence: CASRILEAPTEAFF. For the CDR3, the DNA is TGTGCCAGCAGAATATTGGAGGCCCCCACTGAAGCTTTCTTT.

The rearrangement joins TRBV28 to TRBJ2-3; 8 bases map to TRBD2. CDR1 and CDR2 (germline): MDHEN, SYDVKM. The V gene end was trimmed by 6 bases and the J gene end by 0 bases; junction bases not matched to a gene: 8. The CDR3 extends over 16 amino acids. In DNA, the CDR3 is TGTGCCAGCAGCCGGCTAGCGGGCTCTAGCACAGATACGCAGTATTTT. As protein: CASSRLAGSSTDTQYF.

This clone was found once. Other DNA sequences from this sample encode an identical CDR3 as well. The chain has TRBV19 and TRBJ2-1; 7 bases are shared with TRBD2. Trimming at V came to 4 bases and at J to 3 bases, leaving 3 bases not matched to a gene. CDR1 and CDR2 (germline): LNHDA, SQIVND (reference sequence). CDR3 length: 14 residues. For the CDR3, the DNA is TGTGCCAGTAGTAGCGGGAGCAGCTACAATGAGCAGTTCTTC. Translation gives CASSSGSSYNEQFF. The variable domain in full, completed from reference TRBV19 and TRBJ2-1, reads DGGITQSPKYLFRKEGQNVTLSCEQNLNHDAMYWYRQDPGQGLRLIYYSQIVNDFQKGDIAEGYSVSREKKESFPLTVTSAQKNPTAFYLCASSSGSSYNEQFFGPGTRLTVL.

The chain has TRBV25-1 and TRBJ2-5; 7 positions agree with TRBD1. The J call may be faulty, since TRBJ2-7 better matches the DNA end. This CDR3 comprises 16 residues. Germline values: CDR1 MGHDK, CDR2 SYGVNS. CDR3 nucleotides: TGTGCCAGCAGTGATATCACAGGGGCTAGTAACTACGAGCAGTACTTC. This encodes CASSDITGASNYEQYF.

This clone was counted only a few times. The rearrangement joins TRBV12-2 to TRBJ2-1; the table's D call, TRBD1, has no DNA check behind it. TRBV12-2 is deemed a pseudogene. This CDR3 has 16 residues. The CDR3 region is CASRLSGQISYNEQFF. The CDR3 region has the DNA TGTGCAAGTCGCTTAAGTGGACAGATTTCCTACAATGAGCAGTTCTTC.

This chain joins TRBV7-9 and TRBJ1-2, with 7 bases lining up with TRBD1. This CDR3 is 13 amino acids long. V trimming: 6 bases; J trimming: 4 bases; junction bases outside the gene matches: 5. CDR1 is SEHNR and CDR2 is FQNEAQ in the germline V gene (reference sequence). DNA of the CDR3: TGTGCCAGCAGATCGTCAGGGGGCTATGGCTACACCTTC. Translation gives CASRSSGGYGYTF.

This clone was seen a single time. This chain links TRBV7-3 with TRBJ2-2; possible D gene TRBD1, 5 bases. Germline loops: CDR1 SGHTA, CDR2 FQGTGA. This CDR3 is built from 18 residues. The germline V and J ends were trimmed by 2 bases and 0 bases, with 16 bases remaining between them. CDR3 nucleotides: TGTGCCAGCAGCTTAGAATTGTTTGGGGCGCCGAACACCGGGGAGCTGTTTTTT. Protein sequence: CASSLELFGAPNTGELFF.

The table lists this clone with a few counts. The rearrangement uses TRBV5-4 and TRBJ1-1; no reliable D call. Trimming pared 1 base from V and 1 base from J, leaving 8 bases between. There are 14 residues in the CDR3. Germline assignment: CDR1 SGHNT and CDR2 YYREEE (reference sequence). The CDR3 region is CASSLSQTNTEAFF. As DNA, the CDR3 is TGTGCCAGCAGCTTGTCACAGACGAACACTGAAGCTTTCTTT. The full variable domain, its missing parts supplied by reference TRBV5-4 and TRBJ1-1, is ETGVTQSPTHLIKTRGQQVTLRCSSQSGHNTVSWYQQALGQGPQFIFQYYREEENGRGNFPPRFSGLQFPNYSSELNVNALELDDSALYLCASSLSQTNTEAFFGQGTRLTVV.

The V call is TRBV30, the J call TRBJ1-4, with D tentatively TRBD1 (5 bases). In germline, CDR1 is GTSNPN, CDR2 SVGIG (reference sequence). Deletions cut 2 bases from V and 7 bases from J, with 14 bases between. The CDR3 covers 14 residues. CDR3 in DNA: TGTGCCTGGAGTCAATCGGGACTTCGTGAAAAACTGTTTTTT. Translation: CAWSQSGLREKLFF.

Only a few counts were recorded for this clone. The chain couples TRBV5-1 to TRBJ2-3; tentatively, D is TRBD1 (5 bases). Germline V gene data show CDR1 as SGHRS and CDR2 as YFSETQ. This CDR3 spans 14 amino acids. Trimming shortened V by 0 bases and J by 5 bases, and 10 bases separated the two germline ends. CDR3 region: CASSLAQGVDTQYF. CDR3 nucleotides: TGCGCCAGCAGCTTGGCCCAAGGGGTAGATACGCAGTATTTT.

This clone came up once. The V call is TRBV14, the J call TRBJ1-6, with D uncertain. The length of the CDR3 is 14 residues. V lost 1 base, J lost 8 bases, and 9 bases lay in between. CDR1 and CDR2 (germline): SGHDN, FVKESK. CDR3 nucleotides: TGTGCCAGCAGCCAAGCCTCCACTTATTCACCCCTCCACTTT. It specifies CASSQASTYSPLHF.

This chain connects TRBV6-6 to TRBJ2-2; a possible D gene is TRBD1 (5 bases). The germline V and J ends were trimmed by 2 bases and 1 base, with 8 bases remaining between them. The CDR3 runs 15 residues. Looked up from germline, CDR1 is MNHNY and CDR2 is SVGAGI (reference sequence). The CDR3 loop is CASSYRQGNTGELFF. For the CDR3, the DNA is TGTGCCAGCAGTTACAGGCAGGGGAACACCGGGGAGCTGTTTTTT.

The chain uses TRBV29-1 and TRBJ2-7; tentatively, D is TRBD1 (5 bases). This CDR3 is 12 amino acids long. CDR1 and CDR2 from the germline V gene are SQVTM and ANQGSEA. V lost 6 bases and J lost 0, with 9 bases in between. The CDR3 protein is CSVITGSYEQYF. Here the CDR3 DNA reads TGCAGCGTGATCACAGGCTCCTACGAGCAGTACTTC.

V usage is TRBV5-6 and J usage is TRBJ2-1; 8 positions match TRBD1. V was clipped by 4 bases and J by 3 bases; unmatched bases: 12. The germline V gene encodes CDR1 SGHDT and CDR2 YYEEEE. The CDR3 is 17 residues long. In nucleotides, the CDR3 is TGTGCCAGCAGCCCCTACTGGCAGGGGGCAAACTACAATGAGCAGTTCTTC. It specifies CASSPYWQGANYNEQFF. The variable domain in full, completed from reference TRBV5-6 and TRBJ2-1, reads DAGVTQSPTHLIKTRGQQVTLRCSPKSGHDTVSWYQQALGQGPQFIFQYYEEEERQRGNFPDRFSGHQFPNYSSELNVNALLLGDSALYLCASSPYWQGANYNEQFFGPGTRLTVL.

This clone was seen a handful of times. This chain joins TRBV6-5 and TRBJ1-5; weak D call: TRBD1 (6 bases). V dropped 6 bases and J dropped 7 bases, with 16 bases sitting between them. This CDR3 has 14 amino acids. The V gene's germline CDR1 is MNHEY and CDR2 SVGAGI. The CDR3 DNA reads TGTGCCAGCAGACCCGGACAGACCAGGCAGCCCCAGCATTTT. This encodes CASRPGQTRQPQHF.

CDR3 DNA: TGTGCCAGCAGCGCCCCGAGGGGGGGCTTCAATGAGCAGTTCTTC. Protein: CASSAPRGGFNEQFF. The gene calls are TRBV9 and TRBJ2-1, with D possibly being TRBD2 (7 bases). V was trimmed by 3 bases and J by 6 bases, leaving 16 bases between them. Germline V gene sequence: CDR1 SGDLS, CDR2 YYNGEE. This CDR3 has 15 residues.

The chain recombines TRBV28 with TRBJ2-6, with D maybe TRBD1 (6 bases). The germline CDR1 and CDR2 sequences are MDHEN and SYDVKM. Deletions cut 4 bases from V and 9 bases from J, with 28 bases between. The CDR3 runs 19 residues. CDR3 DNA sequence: TGTGCCAGCAGTTCAACCGTAGGACAGAGGGGCTCATTAGGCAACGTCCTGACTTTC. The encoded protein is CASSSTVGQRGSLGNVLTF.

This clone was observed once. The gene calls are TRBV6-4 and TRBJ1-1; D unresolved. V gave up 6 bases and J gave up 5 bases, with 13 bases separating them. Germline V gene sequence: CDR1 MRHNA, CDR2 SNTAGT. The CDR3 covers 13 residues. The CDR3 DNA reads TGTGCCAGCAGGCGCGAAAGACATACTGAAGCTTTCTTT. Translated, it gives CASRRERHTEAFF.

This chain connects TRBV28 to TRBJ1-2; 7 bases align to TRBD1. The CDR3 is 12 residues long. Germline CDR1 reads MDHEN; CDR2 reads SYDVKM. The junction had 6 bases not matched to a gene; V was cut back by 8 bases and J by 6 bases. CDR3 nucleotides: TGTGCCAGCTTCCGGGACAGTCATGGCTACACCTTC. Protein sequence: CASFRDSHGYTF.

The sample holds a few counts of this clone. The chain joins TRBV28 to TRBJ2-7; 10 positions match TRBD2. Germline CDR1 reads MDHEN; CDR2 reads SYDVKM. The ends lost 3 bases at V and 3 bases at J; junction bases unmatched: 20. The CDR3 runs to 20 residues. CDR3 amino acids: CASSFPLASGREGNGYEQYF. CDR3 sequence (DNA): TGTGCCAGCAGTTTCCCCCTGGCTAGCGGGAGAGAGGGAAATGGCTACGAGCAGTACTTC.

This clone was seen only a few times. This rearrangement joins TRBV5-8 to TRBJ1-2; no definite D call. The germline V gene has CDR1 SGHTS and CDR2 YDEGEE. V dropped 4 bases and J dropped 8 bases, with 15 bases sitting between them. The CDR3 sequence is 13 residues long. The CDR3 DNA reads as TGTGCCAGCAGCCGCGGGAGTTCAAAGGGCTACACCTTC. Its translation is CASSRGSSKGYTF.

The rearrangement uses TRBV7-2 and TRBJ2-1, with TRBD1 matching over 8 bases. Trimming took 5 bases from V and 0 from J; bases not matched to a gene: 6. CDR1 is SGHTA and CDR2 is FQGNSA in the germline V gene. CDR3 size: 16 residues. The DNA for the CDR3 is TGTGCCAGCAGCACCACAGGGGGACCCTCCTACAATGAGCAGTTCTTC. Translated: CASSTTGGPSYNEQFF.